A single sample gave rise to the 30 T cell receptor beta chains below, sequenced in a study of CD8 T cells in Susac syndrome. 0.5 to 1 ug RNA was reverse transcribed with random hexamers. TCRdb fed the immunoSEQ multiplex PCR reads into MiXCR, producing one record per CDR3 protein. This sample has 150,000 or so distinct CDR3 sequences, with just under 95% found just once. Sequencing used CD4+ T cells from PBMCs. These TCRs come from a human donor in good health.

As DNA, the CDR3 is TGCAGTGCTAGAGCACCGACCGGGACGACCAATGAGCAGTTCTTC. This encodes CSARAPTGTTNEQFF. The chain is built from TRBV20-1 and TRBJ2-1; D may correspond to TRBD1 or TRBD2 (5 bases each). The germline gives CDR1 DFQATT, CDR2 SNEGSKA (reference sequence). Trimming took off 1 base at V and 6 bases at J, with 16 bases between the two ends. The CDR3 loop spans 15 amino acids.

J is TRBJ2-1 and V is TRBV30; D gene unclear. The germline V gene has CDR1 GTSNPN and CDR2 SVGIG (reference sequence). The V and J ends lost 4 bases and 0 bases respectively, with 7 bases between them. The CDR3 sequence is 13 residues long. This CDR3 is CAWTRISYNEQFF. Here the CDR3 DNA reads TGTGCCTGGACGCGGATCTCCTACAATGAGCAGTTCTTC.

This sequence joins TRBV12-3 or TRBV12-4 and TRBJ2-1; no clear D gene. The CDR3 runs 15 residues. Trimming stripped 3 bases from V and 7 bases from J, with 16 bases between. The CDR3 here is CASSFWAEGRNEQFF. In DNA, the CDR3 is TGTGCCAGCAGTTTTTGGGCCGAAGGTAGGAATGAGCAGTTCTTC.

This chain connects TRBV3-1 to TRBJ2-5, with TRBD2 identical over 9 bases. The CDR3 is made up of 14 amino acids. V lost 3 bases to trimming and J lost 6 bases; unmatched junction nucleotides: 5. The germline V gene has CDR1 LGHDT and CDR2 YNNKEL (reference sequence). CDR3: CASSHRTSAKTQYF. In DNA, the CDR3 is TGTGCCAGCAGCCATCGGACTAGCGCCAAGACCCAGTACTTC.

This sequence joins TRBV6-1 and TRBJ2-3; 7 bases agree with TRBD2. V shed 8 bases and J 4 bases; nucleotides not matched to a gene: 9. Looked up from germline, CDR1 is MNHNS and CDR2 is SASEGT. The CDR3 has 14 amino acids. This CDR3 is CASRRGTNADTQYF. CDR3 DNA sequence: TGTGCCAGCCGACGGGGGACTAACGCAGATACGCAGTATTTT.

The CDR3 DNA follows: TGTGCCAGCAGCTTTGAGCGGGGGGGCTACAATGAGCAGTTCTTC. This codes for CASSFERGGYNEQFF. The chain has TRBV7-2 and TRBJ2-1, with TRBD2 matching 10 bases. The ends lost 3 bases at V and 3 bases at J; junction bases unmatched: 2. The CDR3 consists of 15 residues. Germline CDR1 reads SGHTA; CDR2 reads FQGNSA.

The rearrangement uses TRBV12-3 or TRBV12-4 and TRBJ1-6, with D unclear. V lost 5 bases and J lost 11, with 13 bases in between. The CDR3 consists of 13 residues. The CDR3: CASSITDRAPLHF. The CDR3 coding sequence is TGTGCCAGCAGTATTACTGACCGGGCACCCCTCCACTTT.

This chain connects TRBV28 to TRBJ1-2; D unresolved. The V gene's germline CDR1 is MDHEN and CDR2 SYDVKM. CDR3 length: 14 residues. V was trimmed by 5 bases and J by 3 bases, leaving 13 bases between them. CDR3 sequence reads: CASSRGPEYYGYTF. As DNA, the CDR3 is TGTGCCAGCAGTAGAGGACCGGAGTACTATGGCTACACCTTC.

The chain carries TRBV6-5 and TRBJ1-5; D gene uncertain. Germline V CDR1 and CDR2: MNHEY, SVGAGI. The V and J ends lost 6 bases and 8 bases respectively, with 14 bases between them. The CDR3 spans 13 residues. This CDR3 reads CASSPRLGKPQHF. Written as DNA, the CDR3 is TGTGCCAGCAGCCCCCGGCTGGGGAAGCCCCAGCATTTT.

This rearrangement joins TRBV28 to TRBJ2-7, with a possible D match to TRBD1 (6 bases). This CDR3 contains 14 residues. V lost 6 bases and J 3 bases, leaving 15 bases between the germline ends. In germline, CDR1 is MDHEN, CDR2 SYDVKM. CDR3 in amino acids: CASSPQGANYEQYF. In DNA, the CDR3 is TGTGCCAGCAGCCCACAGGGAGCAAACTACGAGCAGTACTTC.

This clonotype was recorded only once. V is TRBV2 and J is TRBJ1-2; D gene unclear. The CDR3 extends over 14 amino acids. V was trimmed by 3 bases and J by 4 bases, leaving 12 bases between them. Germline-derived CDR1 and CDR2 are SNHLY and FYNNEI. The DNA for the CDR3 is TGTGCCAGCAGTGAGGCACTAGCATCCTATGGCTACACCTTC. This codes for CASSEALASYGYTF.

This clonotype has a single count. The CDR3 sequence: CAWSPARRTQYF. The CDR3 region has the DNA TGTGCCTGGAGCCCCGCGCGGAGGACCCAGTACTTC. The chain is built from TRBV30 and TRBJ2-5, with D unclear. V lost 3 bases and J lost 7, with 12 bases in between. Germline V lookup: CDR1 GTSNPN, CDR2 SVGIG (reference sequence). There are 12 residues in the CDR3.

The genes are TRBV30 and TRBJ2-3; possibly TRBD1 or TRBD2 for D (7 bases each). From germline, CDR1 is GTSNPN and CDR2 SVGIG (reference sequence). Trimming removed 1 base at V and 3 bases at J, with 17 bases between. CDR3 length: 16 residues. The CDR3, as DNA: TGTGCCTGGAGTGAAAGGGGCAGGGGGGGGACAGATACGCAGTATTTT. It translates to CAWSERGRGGTDTQYF. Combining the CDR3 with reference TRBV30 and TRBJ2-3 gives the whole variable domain SQTIHQWPATLVQPVGSPLSLECTVEGTSNPNLYWYRQAAGRGLQLLFYSVGIGQISSEVPQNLSASRPQDRQFILSSKKLLLSDSGFYLCAWSERGRGGTDTQYFGPGTRLTVL.

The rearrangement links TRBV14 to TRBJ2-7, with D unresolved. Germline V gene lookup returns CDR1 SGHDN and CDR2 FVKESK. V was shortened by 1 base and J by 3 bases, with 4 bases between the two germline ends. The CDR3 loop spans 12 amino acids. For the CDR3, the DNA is TGTGCCAGCAGCCAAGTTTTCTACGAGCAGTACTTC. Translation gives CASSQVFYEQYF.

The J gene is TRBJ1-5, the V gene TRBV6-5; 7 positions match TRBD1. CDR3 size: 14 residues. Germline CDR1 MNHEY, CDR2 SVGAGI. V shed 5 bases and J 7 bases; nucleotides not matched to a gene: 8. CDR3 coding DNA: TGTGCCAGCAGTCAGGACAGGTCCTCCCAGCCCCAGCATTTT. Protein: CASSQDRSSQPQHF.

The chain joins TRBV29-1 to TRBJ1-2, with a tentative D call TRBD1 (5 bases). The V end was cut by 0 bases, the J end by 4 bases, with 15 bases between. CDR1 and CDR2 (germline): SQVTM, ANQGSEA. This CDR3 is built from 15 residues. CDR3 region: CSVEDDDSLFYGYTF. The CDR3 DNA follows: TGCAGCGTTGAAGATGATGACAGCTTGTTCTATGGCTACACCTTC.

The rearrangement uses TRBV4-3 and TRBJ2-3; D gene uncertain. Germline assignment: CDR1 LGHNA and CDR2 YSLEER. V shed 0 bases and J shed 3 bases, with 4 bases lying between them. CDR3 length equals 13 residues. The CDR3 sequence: CASSQEHTDTQYF. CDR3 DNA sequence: TGCGCCAGCAGCCAAGAACATACAGATACGCAGTATTTT.

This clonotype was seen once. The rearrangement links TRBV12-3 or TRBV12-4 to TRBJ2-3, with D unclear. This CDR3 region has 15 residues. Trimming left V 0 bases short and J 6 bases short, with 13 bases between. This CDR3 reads CASSLALAPLDTQYF. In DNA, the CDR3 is TGTGCCAGCAGTTTAGCGCTGGCGCCCCTGGATACGCAGTATTTT.

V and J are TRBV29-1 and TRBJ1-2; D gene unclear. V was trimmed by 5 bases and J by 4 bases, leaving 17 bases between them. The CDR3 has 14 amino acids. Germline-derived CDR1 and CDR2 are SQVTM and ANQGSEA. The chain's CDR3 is CSVRNRHETYGYTF. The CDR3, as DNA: TGCAGCGTTAGAAACAGACATGAGACCTATGGCTACACCTTC.

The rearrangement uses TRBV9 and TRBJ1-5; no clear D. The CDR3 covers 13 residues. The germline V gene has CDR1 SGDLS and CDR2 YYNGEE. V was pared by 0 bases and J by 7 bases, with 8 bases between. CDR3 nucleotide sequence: TGTGCCAGCAGCGTAGGGGGAGTACAGCCCCAGCATTTT. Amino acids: CASSVGGVQPQHF.

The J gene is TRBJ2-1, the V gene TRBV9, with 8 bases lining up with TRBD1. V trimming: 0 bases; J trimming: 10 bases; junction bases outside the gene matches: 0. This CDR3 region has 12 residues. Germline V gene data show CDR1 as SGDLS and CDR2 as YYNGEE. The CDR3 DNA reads TGTGCCAGCAGCGTAGGGACAGGGGAGCAGTTCTTC. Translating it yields CASSVGTGEQFF.

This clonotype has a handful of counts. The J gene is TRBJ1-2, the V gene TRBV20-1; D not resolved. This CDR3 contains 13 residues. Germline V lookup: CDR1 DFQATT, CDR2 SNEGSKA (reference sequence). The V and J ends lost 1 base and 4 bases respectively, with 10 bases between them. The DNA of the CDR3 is TGCAGTGCTAGAGTGGGTCCTGGCTATGGCTACACCTTC. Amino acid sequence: CSARVGPGYGYTF.

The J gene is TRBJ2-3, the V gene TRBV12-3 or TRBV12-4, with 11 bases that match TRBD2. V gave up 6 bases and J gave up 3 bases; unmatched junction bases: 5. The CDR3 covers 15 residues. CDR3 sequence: CASRETSGATDTQYF. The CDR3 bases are TGTGCCAGCAGGGAGACTAGCGGGGCGACAGATACGCAGTATTTT.

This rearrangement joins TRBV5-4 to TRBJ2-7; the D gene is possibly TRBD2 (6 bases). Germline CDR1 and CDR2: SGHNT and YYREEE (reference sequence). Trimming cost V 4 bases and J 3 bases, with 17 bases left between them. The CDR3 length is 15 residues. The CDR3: CASSPQEGMGYEQYF. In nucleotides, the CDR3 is TGTGCCAGCAGCCCCCAGGAGGGGATGGGCTACGAGCAGTACTTC.

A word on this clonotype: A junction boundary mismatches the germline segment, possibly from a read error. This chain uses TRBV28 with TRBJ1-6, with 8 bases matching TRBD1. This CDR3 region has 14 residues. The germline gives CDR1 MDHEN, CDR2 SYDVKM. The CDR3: CASSRQGYTSPLHF. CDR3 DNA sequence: TGTGCCAGCAGCAGACAGGGGTATACTTCACCCCTCCACTTT.

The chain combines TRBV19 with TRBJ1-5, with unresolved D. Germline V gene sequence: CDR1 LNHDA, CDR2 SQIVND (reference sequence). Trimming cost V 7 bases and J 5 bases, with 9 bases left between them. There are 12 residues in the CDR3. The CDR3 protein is CASKRGDQPQHF. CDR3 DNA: TGTGCCAGTAAACGAGGTGATCAGCCCCAGCATTTT.

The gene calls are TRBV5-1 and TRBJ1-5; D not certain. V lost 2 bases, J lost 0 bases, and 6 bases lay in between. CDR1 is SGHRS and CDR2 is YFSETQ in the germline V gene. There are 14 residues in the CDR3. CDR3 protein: CASSFGDSNQPQHF. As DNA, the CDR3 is TGCGCCAGCAGCTTTGGGGATAGCAATCAGCCCCAGCATTTT.

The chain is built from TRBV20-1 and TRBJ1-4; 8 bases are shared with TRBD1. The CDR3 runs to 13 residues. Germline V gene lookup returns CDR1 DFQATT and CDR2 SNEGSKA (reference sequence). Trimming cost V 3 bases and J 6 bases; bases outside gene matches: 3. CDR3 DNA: TGCAGTGCTAGCAGGGGGCGCGATGAAAAACTGTTTTTT. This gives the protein CSASRGRDEKLFF.

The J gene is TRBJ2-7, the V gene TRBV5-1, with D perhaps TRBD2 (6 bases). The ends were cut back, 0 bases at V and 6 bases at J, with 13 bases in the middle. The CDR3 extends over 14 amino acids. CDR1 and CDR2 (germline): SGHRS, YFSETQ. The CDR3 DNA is TGCGCCAGCAGCTTGGATAGGGGAGGCGTCGAGCAGTACTTC. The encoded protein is CASSLDRGGVEQYF.

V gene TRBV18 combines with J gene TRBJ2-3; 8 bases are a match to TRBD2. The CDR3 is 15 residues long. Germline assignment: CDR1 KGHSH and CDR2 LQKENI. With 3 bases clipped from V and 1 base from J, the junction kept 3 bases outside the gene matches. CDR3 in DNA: TGTGCCAGCTCACCCGGGCGGGGGGGCACAGATACGCAGTATTTT. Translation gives CASSPGRGGTDTQYF.